This T cell receptor (beta chain) was sequenced in a study of identical twins. TCRdb re-derived calls from the 5' RACE reads in MiXCR, one entry per CDR3 protein. The sample has 700,000 or so distinct CDR3 sequences, 8.6% seen once. J lost 0 bases, V lost 8 bases, and 10 bases had no gene match. This CDR3 comprises 17 residues. This sample also belongs to another study, concerning yellow fever vaccine responses in identical twins.

The chain joins TRBV12-3 or TRBV12-4 to TRBJ2-6; 7 positions agree with TRBD1. The TCR was taken from a woman aged 18-30 years in good health. Sequenced material: PBMCs. The CDR3 DNA follows: TGTGCCAGCGGCTTGCAGGGGGTCCCCTCTGGGGCCAACGTCCTGACTTTC. It yields the protein CASGLQGVPSGANVLTF.